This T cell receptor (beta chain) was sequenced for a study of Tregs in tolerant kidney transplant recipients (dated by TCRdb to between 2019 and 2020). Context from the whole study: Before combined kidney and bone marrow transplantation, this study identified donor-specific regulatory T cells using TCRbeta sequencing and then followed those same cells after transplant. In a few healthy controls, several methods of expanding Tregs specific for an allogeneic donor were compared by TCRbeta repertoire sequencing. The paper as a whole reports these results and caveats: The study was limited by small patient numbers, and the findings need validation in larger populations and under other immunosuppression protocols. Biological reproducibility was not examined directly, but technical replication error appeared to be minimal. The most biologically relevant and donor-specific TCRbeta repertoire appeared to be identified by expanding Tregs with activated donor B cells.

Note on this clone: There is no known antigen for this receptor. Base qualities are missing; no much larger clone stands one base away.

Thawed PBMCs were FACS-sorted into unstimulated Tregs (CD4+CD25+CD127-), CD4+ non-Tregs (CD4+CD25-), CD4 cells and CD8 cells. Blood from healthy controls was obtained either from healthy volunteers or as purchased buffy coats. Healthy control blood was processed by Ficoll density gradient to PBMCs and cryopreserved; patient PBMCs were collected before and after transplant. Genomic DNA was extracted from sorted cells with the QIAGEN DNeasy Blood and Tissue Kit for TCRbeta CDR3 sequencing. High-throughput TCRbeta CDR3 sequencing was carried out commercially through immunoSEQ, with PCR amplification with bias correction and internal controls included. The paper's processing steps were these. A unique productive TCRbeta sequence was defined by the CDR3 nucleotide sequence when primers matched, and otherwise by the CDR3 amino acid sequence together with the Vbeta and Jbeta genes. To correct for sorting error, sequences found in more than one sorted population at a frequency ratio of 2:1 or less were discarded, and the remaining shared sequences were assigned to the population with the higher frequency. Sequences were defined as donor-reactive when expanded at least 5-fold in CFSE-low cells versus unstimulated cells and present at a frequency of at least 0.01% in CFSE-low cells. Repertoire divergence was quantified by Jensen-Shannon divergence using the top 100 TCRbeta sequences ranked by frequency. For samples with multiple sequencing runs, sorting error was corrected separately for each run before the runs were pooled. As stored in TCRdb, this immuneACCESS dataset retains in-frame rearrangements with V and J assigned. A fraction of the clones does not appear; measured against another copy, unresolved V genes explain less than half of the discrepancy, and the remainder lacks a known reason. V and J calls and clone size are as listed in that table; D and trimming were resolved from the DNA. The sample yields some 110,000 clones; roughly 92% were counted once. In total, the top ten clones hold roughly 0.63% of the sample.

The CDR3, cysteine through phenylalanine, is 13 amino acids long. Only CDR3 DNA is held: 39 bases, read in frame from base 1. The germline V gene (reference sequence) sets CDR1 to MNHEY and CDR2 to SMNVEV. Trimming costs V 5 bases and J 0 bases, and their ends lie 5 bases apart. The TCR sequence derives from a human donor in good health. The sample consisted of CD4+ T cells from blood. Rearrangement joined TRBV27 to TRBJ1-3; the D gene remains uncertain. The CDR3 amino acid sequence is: CASSPSSGNTIYF. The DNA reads TGTGCCAGCAGTCCAAGCTCTGGAAACACCATATATTTT.